These 9 T cell receptor beta chains were all obtained from the same sample, sequenced in a study of human T cells and chemical hapten exposure. TCRdb ran MiXCR on the RACE reads and lists one entry per CDR3 protein. The repertoire holds fewer than 350,000 distinct CDR3 sequences, with approximately 7.5% as singletons. As to time point: pre-sensitization, week 0. Treatment of the sample: therapeutic diphenylcyclopropenone sensitization with weekly scalp DPC. The sample here was whole blood, taken in connection with sensitization to the hapten diphenylcyclopropenone (DPC). The receptors shown here come from a man aged 18 to 29 with alopecia areata. Some clones in this sample may be carry-over from other donors' samples.

This chain uses TRBV11-1 with TRBJ1-1; TRBD1 aligns across 7 bases. V trimming: 3 bases; J trimming: 6 bases; junction bases outside the gene matches: 16. The CDR3 loop spans 17 amino acids. Germline V gives CDR1 SGHAT, CDR2 FQDESV (reference sequence). CDR3 sequence: CASSLIGAVEGAPEAFF. In nucleotides, the CDR3 is TGTGCCAGCAGCTTGATTGGGGCAGTGGAGGGGGCCCCTGAAGCTTTCTTT.

This chain joins TRBV7-9 and TRBJ2-7; possibly TRBD2 for D (5 bases). V lost 3 bases to trimming and J lost 0 bases, with 9 bases between them. Germline V CDR1 and CDR2: SEHNR, FQNEAQ (reference sequence). CDR3 length: 14 amino acids. CDR3 bases: TGTGCCAGCAGCTTTGGACTGGCCTCCTACGAGCAGTACGTC. Protein product: CASSFGLASYEQYV.

The chain recombines TRBV3-1 with TRBJ1-2; D gene uncertain. Germline V gene lookup returns CDR1 LGHDT and CDR2 YNNKEL (reference sequence). V was trimmed by 0 bases and J by 7 bases, leaving 15 bases between them. CDR3 length equals 15 residues. The CDR3 spells CASSQDSRTLGGYTF. CDR3 nucleotide sequence: TGTGCCAGCAGCCAAGATTCTCGGACCCTTGGTGGCTACACCTTC.

This clonotype was seen only a few times. The chain is built from TRBV20-1 and TRBJ2-1, with D maybe TRBD2 (5 bases). Trimming took off 5 bases at V and 9 bases at J, with 20 bases between the two ends. Germline assignment: CDR1 DFQATT and CDR2 SNEGSKA (reference sequence). The CDR3 is 14 residues long. The CDR3 protein is CSAPTGSPMVEQFF. CDR3 bases: TGCAGTGCTCCCACGGGGTCACCAATGGTTGAGCAGTTCTTC.

The rearrangement joins TRBV4-2 to TRBJ1-5; D unresolved. Germline values: CDR1 LGHNA, CDR2 YNFKEQ. Trimming shortened V by 1 base and J by 3 bases, and 10 bases separated the two germline ends. CDR3 length: 15 amino acids. CDR3 protein: CASSQARQNNQPQHF. As DNA, the CDR3 is TGTGCCAGCAGCCAAGCTCGGCAAAACAATCAGCCCCAGCATTTT.

This chain joins TRBV7-9 and TRBJ2-1, with 7 bases identical to TRBD1. V dropped 1 base and J dropped 6; count of bases not matched to a gene: 9. From germline, CDR1 is SEHNR and CDR2 FQNEAQ (reference sequence). This CDR3 has 16 amino acids. CDR3 nucleotide sequence: TGTGCCAGCAGCTTAGGACAGGGAGCGCAAATCAATGAGCAGTTCTTC. Encoded protein: CASSLGQGAQINEQFF.

This clonotype was seen a handful of times. This sequence joins TRBV5-1 and TRBJ2-5, with D possibly TRBD1 on 5 matching bases. V dropped 3 bases and J dropped 0 bases, with 18 bases sitting between them. The CDR3 runs 17 residues. Germline V gives CDR1 SGHRS, CDR2 YFSETQ. The CDR3: CASSSSEDRVYQETQYF. Here the CDR3 DNA reads TGCGCCAGCAGCTCATCCGAAGACAGAGTGTACCAAGAGACCCAGTACTTC.

This clonotype was counted many times. This chain joins TRBV6-2 or TRBV6-3 and TRBJ2-7, with a tentative D call TRBD1 (6 bases). This CDR3 region has 15 residues. CDR1 is MNHEY, CDR2 SVGEGT, per germline. The V and J ends lost 5 bases and 4 bases respectively, with 18 bases between them. CDR3 sequence: CASSKQGSSVYEQYF. CDR3 nucleotides: TGTGCCAGCAGTAAACAGGGTTCTTCCGTATACGAGCAGTACTTC.

The genes are TRBV12-3 or TRBV12-4 and TRBJ2-5, with TRBD1 matching over 8 bases. The V and J ends lost 6 bases and 3 bases, in that order; junction bases with no gene match: 6. The CDR3 runs 14 residues. The CDR3 DNA sequence: TGTGCCAGCAGAACCGGGACAGGCAAAGAGACCCAGTACTTC. This encodes CASRTGTGKETQYF.